This passage covers 27 T cell receptor beta chains from one sample sequenced in a study of blood T cell repertoires in COVID-19 (TCRdb year 2020). The receptor library was made with the immunoSEQ multiplex PCR assay. The source is immuneACCESS, and TCRdb retained only in-frame sequences with V and J called. Part of the clones is not carried over; for the studies checked, unresolved V genes explain less than half of this, and the remainder is unexplained. The sample data list about 84,000 clones, and 65% to 85% of these were observed just once. The ten largest clones add up to roughly 29% of the sample. Material for sequencing was peripheral blood. The source is an elderly woman with acute or convalescent COVID-19.

CDR3 bases: TGTGCCAGTAGTATAGGGGCTAGCGGGGCAAACACCGGGGAGCTGTTTTTT. Its translation: CASSIGASGANTGELFF. The V gene is TRBV19, the J gene TRBJ2-2; TRBD2 agrees at 9 bases. The CDR3 has 17 amino acids. The germline V gene encodes CDR1 LNHDA and CDR2 SQIVND (reference sequence). V was pared by 1 base and J by 2 bases, with 5 bases of the junction left unmatched.

This chain uses TRBV5-1 with TRBJ2-2; 9 bases are a match to TRBD2. CDR1 and CDR2 (germline): SGHRS, YFSETQ. J lost 1 base, V lost 4 bases, and 5 bases had no gene match. The CDR3 has 16 residues. The CDR3 region is CASSSSGSLNTGELFF. The CDR3 DNA reads TGCGCCAGCAGCAGTAGCGGGAGTCTGAACACCGGGGAGCTGTTTTTT.

V and J are TRBV9 and TRBJ2-1; 12 bases line up with TRBD2. The CDR3 loop spans 15 amino acids. CDR1 and CDR2 from the germline V gene are SGDLS and YYNGEE. V trimming: 3 bases; J trimming: 8 bases; junction bases outside the gene matches: 6. Here the CDR3 DNA reads TGTGCCAGCAGCGCCCGACTAGCGGGAGTGGATGAGCAGTTCTTC. Translation gives CASSARLAGVDEQFF.

The chain couples TRBV3-1 (or the pseudogene TRBV3-2) to TRBJ2-7; a possible D gene is TRBD1 (5 bases). Germline V gives CDR1 LGHDT, CDR2 YNNKEL (reference sequence). The germline V and J ends were trimmed by 1 base and 1 base, with 11 bases remaining between them. This CDR3 is 15 amino acids long. CDR3 coding DNA: TGTGCCAGCAGCCAAGGGGGCCGAGGATCCTACGAGCAGTACTTC. Amino acid sequence: CASSQGGRGSYEQYF.

This chain links TRBV6-5 with TRBJ1-2; D unresolved. This CDR3 region has 12 residues. The germline V and J ends were trimmed by 4 bases and 8 bases, with 11 bases remaining between them. Germline assignment: CDR1 MNHEY and CDR2 SVGAGI. In DNA, the CDR3 is TGTGCCAGCAGTTCTCGTACTATGGGCTACACCTTC. Encoded protein: CASSSRTMGYTF.

This rearrangement joins TRBV18 to TRBJ2-3, with D perhaps matching TRBD1 (6 bases). The CDR3 consists of 18 residues. Germline V lookup: CDR1 KGHSH, CDR2 LQKENI. Trimming left V 3 bases short and J 0 bases short, with 19 bases between. The CDR3 sequence is CASSPANYRVSSTDTQYF. The CDR3 DNA is TGTGCCAGCTCACCGGCCAATTACAGGGTTTCGAGCACAGATACGCAGTATTTT.

The chain carries TRBV5-1 and TRBJ1-1, with TRBD1 identical over 8 bases. The J segment lost 5 bases and the V segment lost 5 bases, leaving 8 bases of the junction unmatched. The CDR3 extends over 14 amino acids. CDR1 SGHRS and CDR2 YFSETQ come from the germline V gene. CDR3 sequence: CASRSDRGDTEAFF. Here the CDR3 DNA reads TGCGCCAGCAGATCCGACAGGGGTGATACTGAAGCTTTCTTT.

The gene calls are TRBV2 and TRBJ1-1; a weak D match, TRBD1 (5 bases). V lost 8 bases, J lost 3 bases, and 16 bases lay in between. This CDR3 comprises 14 residues. The germline V gene has CDR1 SNHLY and CDR2 FYNNEI. CDR3: CASHIGQGYTEAFF. The CDR3 DNA is TGTGCCAGCCATATAGGACAAGGGTACACTGAAGCTTTCTTT.

The rearrangement uses TRBV5-8 and TRBJ2-3; 7 nucleotides match TRBD2. The CDR3 loop spans 14 amino acids. Germline CDR1 reads SGHTS; CDR2 reads YDEGEE. V lost 5 bases and J lost 0; bases outside the gene matches: 3. CDR3 sequence reads: CASRYSGSTDTQYF. CDR3 in DNA: TGTGCCAGCAGATATAGCGGGAGCACAGATACGCAGTATTTT.

The rearrangement uses TRBV6-5 and TRBJ2-3; 10 bases align to TRBD2. Germline loops: CDR1 MNHEY, CDR2 SVGAGI. The V segment lost 0 bases and the J segment 4 bases; nucleotides outside the gene matches: 4. The CDR3 consists of 16 residues. The chain's CDR3 is CASSYSGAGGPDTQYF. CDR3 DNA sequence: TGTGCCAGCAGTTACTCAGGAGCGGGAGGGCCAGATACGCAGTATTTT.

The V gene is TRBV4-1, the J gene TRBJ2-2, with TRBD1 identical over 8 bases. Per the germline V gene, CDR1 is MGHRA and CDR2 is YSYEKL. V lost 8 bases, J lost 3 bases, and 5 bases stayed unmatched. This CDR3 comprises 14 residues. CDR3 in amino acids: CASGQGRDTGELFF. CDR3 bases: TGCGCCAGCGGACAGGGTCGGGACACCGGGGAGCTGTTTTTT.

This chain uses TRBV7-9 with TRBJ2-5; 9 nucleotides line up with TRBD1. With V trimmed by 5 bases and J by 7 bases, 11 bases remained unmatched. Germline-derived CDR1 and CDR2 are SEHNR and FQNEAQ (reference sequence). This CDR3 is 15 amino acids long. CDR3 nucleotide sequence: TGTGCCAGCAGCACCCCGGGACAGGGTTGGGGGACCCAGTACTTC. This translates into CASSTPGQGWGTQYF.

This chain joins TRBV11-2 and TRBJ2-7; 8 bases are shared with TRBD1. Looked up from germline, CDR1 is SGHAT and CDR2 is FQNNGV. The V segment lost 4 bases and the J segment 2 bases; nucleotides outside the gene matches: 10. The CDR3 sequence is 16 residues long. The CDR3 DNA reads TGTGCCAGCAGCTCCAGGACAGGGCTGACCCCCTACGAGCAGTACTTC. Translating gives CASSSRTGLTPYEQYF.

The chain couples TRBV20-1 to TRBJ2-7; D is undetermined. Trimming left V 4 bases short and J 6 bases short, with 10 bases between. This CDR3 is built from 11 residues. CDR1 is DFQATT, CDR2 SNEGSKA, per germline (reference sequence). In nucleotides, the CDR3 is TGCAGTGCTATACCTACCGGCGAGCAGTACTTC. Translated: CSAIPTGEQYF.

This clone was seen more than once but under ten times. DNA of the CDR3: TGTGCCAGTAGTATCGGTTTAGGACGGGGAGAGGAGACCCAGTACTTC. Amino acid sequence: CASSIGLGRGEETQYF. The J gene is TRBJ2-5, the V gene TRBV19; the D gene is possibly TRBD2 (5 bases). V shed 3 bases and J shed 5 bases, with 19 bases lying between them. Germline V gene lookup returns CDR1 LNHDA and CDR2 SQIVND (reference sequence). This CDR3 spans 16 amino acids. The full variable domain, with the rest looked up from reference TRBV19 and TRBJ2-5, is DGGITQSPKYLFRKEGQNVTLSCEQNLNHDAMYWYRQDPGQGLRLIYYSQIVNDFQKGDIAEGYSVSREKKESFPLTVTSAQKNPTAFYLCASSIGLGRGEETQYFGPGTRLLVL.

The sample holds one count of this clone. This chain joins TRBV7-9 and TRBJ1-1; 7 bases map to TRBD1. The CDR3 covers 14 residues. CDR1 and CDR2 (germline): SEHNR, FQNEAQ (reference sequence). J gave up 2 bases and V 7 bases, and 7 bases lay outside the gene matches. This CDR3 is CASTLTGANTEAFF. Written as DNA, the CDR3 is TGTGCCAGCACCCTTACAGGGGCAAACACTGAAGCTTTCTTT.

This chain joins TRBV4-2 and TRBJ1-2; no clear D gene. Germline values: CDR1 LGHNA, CDR2 YNFKEQ. Trimming took off 2 bases at V and 0 bases at J, with 13 bases between the two ends. The CDR3 is 16 amino acids. The CDR3 here is CASSQPMVAANYGYTF. As DNA, the CDR3 is TGTGCCAGCAGCCAACCCATGGTGGCAGCTAACTATGGCTACACCTTC.

The gene calls are TRBV5-1 and TRBJ2-2; 7 bases line up with TRBD2. Germline-derived CDR1 and CDR2 are SGHRS and YFSETQ. The length of the CDR3 is 16 residues. Unmatched junction bases numbered 4, after V lost 1 base and J lost 1 base. The CDR3 coding sequence is TGCGCCAGCAGCTTGCCGGGACTACAGAACACCGGGGAGCTGTTTTTT. This encodes CASSLPGLQNTGELFF.

The V and J genes are TRBV5-1 and TRBJ2-2; 9 nucleotides line up with TRBD2. Trimming at V came to 9 bases and at J to 4 bases, leaving 13 bases not matched to a gene. Germline V CDR1 and CDR2: SGHRS, YFSETQ. The CDR3 is 16 residues long. As DNA, the CDR3 is TGCGCCACCAGAGACGGAGGGCGGGAGGGCACCGGGGAGCTGTTTTTT. It codes for CATRDGGREGTGELFF.

The CDR3 sequence is CASSQYRDTQYF. CDR3 sequence (DNA): TGTGCCAGCAGCCAGTATCGTGATACGCAGTATTTT. The chain links TRBV28 to TRBJ2-3; D call uncertain. V was cut by 6 bases and J by 6 bases, with 10 bases left in between. The CDR3 totals 12 residues. CDR1 is MDHEN, CDR2 SYDVKM, per germline.

The chain has TRBV7-2 and TRBJ2-1; weak D call: TRBD1 (6 bases). V was trimmed by 6 bases and J by 8 bases, leaving 14 bases between them. The length of the CDR3 is 13 residues. Germline CDR1 reads SGHTA; CDR2 reads FQGNSA. The CDR3 bases are TGTGCCAGCAGGTACACAGGGAGTCATGAGCAGTTCTTC. It specifies CASRYTGSHEQFF.

This sequence joins TRBV5-4 and TRBJ2-1; 7 bases line up with TRBD1. In germline, CDR1 is SGHNT, CDR2 YYREEE (reference sequence). The CDR3 runs 16 residues. With V trimmed by 5 bases and J by 0 bases, 8 bases remained unmatched. Written as DNA, the CDR3 is TGTGCCAGCAGAAGTGATACAGGGGTCTCCTACAATGAGCAGTTCTTC. Encoded protein: CASRSDTGVSYNEQFF.

The chain uses TRBV24-1 and TRBJ2-5; a possible D gene is TRBD2 (7 bases). The CDR3 is made up of 17 amino acids. V was trimmed by 5 bases and J by 1 base, leaving 19 bases between them. The germline V gene encodes CDR1 KGHDR and CDR2 SFDVKD. CDR3 nucleotides: TGTGCCACCAGTGTTAGGGAAGGCGGGGGCGTCCAAGAGACCCAGTACTTC. Translating it yields CATSVREGGGVQETQYF.

This chain links TRBV24-1 with TRBJ2-1; 9 bases align to TRBD2. The V and J ends lost 5 bases and 7 bases, in that order; junction bases with no gene match: 8. The CDR3 is made up of 15 amino acids. The germline gives CDR1 KGHDR, CDR2 SFDVKD. DNA for the CDR3: TGTGCCACCAGTGCGCCCGCGGGAGGGGCGAATGAGCAGTTCTTC. It encodes CATSAPAGGANEQFF.

The V call is TRBV7-2, the J call TRBJ1-3; D not certain. Deletions cut 4 bases from V and 4 bases from J, with 8 bases between. This CDR3 has 13 amino acids. Germline CDR1 reads SGHTA; CDR2 reads FQGNSA. This chain's CDR3 is CASSYRRGNTIYF. For the CDR3, the DNA is TGTGCCAGCAGCTACAGAAGGGGAAACACCATATATTTT.

This clone has only a few counts. V is TRBV5-4 and J is TRBJ2-3, with 8 bases that match TRBD2. This CDR3 contains 15 residues. The ends lost 4 bases at V and 4 bases at J; junction bases unmatched: 8. Germline V gene lookup returns CDR1 SGHNT and CDR2 YYREEE (reference sequence). This CDR3 reads CASSPGGVAADTQYF. In DNA form, the CDR3 reads TGTGCCAGCAGCCCGGGGGGGGTAGCCGCAGATACGCAGTATTTT.

The V and J genes are TRBV7-2 and TRBJ2-1, with D possibly being TRBD1 (6 bases). CDR1 and CDR2 from the germline V gene are SGHTA and FQGNSA. This CDR3 has 15 amino acids. V gave up 1 base and J gave up 3 bases, with 10 bases separating them. The CDR3, as DNA: TGTGCCAGCAGCTTAGTCACGGACAGCTACAATGAGCAGTTCTTC. Its translation is CASSLVTDSYNEQFF.